The 26 T cell receptor beta chains reported below all come from one sample, sequenced in a study of shared clonotypes between healthy human individuals. Produced via immunoSEQ multiplex PCR; TCRdb's table is partial and in-frame only. The sample contains approximately 840,000 clones, just over 95% of which appear only once. The naive CD8 population came from CD45RO-negative cells selected for CCR7, without terminally differentiated effector memory CD45RA+ cells. The specimen was naive CD8+ T cells sorted from blood. The source of these receptors is a man aged 25-40 years in good health.

The chain carries TRBV6-5 and TRBJ2-1, with 8 bases fitting TRBD2. Trimming cost V 2 bases and J 4 bases; bases outside gene matches: 1. CDR1 is MNHEY and CDR2 is SVGAGI in the germline V gene. The CDR3 totals 14 residues. CDR3 bases: TGTGCCAGCAGTTACGGACTAGCTTACAATGAGCAGTTCTTC. The encoded protein is CASSYGLAYNEQFF.

The V gene is TRBV28, the J gene TRBJ2-7; D gene uncertain. Germline loops: CDR1 MDHEN, CDR2 SYDVKM. This CDR3 is built from 15 residues. Deletions cut 6 bases from V and 0 bases from J, with 15 bases between. The CDR3 here is CASRPQGGDSYEQYF. CDR3 in DNA: TGTGCCAGCAGACCACAAGGTGGGGACTCCTACGAGCAGTACTTC.

V gene TRBV29-1 combines with J gene TRBJ2-1; no definite D call. CDR3 length: 13 amino acids. In germline, CDR1 is SQVTM, CDR2 ANQGSEA. Trimming took off 4 bases at V and 7 bases at J, with 14 bases between the two ends. In DNA form, the CDR3 reads TGCAGCGTTGTGGAAGCAGGAATGAATGAGCAGTTCTTC. Encoded protein: CSVVEAGMNEQFF.

This clone came up once. The chain combines TRBV7-3 with TRBJ2-1; 9 bases fit TRBD2. CDR1 is SGHTA and CDR2 is FQGTGA in the germline V gene. The V segment lost 4 bases and the J segment 3 bases; nucleotides outside the gene matches: 4. The CDR3 covers 15 residues. Here the CDR3 DNA reads TGTGCCAGCAGCTCTAGCGGGAATGGCTACAATGAGCAGTTCTTC. It translates to CASSSSGNGYNEQFF.

The J gene is TRBJ2-7, the V gene TRBV7-9; D may be TRBD1 (6 bases). This CDR3 has 14 residues. Deletions cut 5 bases from V and 5 bases from J, with 16 bases between. Germline values: CDR1 SEHNR, CDR2 FQNEAQ (reference sequence). The CDR3 DNA follows: TGTGCCAGCAGCACACAGGGAAACCAGGACGAGCAGTACTTC. It codes for CASSTQGNQDEQYF.

This sequence joins TRBV7-2 and TRBJ2-1; D gene ambiguous. Trimming took off 3 bases at V and 7 bases at J, with 7 bases between the two ends. This CDR3 contains 12 residues. Per the germline V gene, CDR1 is SGHTA and CDR2 is FQGNSA. CDR3 amino acids: CASSFSTNEQFF. Here the CDR3 DNA reads TGTGCCAGCAGCTTTAGTACGAATGAGCAGTTCTTC.

A remark on this clone: The sample has other DNA sequences that encode this CDR3 too. The gene calls are TRBV28 and TRBJ2-5, with D uncertain. The CDR3 extends over 11 amino acids. Between the trimmed V and J ends, which lost 3 bases and 5 bases, there was a span of 4 bases. In germline, CDR1 is MDHEN, CDR2 SYDVKM. CDR3 amino acids: CASSFLETQYF. CDR3 nucleotides: TGTGCCAGCAGTTTTCTGGAGACCCAGTACTTC. The variable domain in full, with the rest retrieved from reference TRBV28 and TRBJ2-5, is DVKVTQSSRYLVKRTGEKVFLECVQDMDHENMFWYRQDPGLGLRLIYFSYDVKMKEKGDIPEGYSVSREKKERFSLILESASTNQTSMYLCASSFLETQYFGPGTRLLVL.

The chain recombines TRBV7-2 with TRBJ2-7, with a weak D call TRBD2 (6 bases). Trimming shortened V by 3 bases and J by 0 bases, and 9 bases separated the two germline ends. The germline V gene has CDR1 SGHTA and CDR2 FQGNSA. The CDR3 covers 14 residues. As DNA, the CDR3 is TGTGCCAGCAGCTTCAGCGGGCCCTCCTACGAGCAGTACTTC. It specifies CASSFSGPSYEQYF.

J is TRBJ2-7 and V is TRBV30; 7 nucleotides agree with TRBD2. The V gene's germline CDR1 is GTSNPN and CDR2 SVGIG (reference sequence). The ends lost 5 bases at V and 2 bases at J; junction bases unmatched: 12. The length of the CDR3 is 15 residues. The CDR3 region is CAWSFPEGGAYEQYF. The CDR3 coding sequence is TGTGCCTGGTCCTTCCCCGAGGGAGGGGCCTACGAGCAGTACTTC.

The chain recombines TRBV9 with TRBJ2-3; D may match TRBD1 or TRBD2 (5 bases each). V was cut by 2 bases and J by 0 bases, with 10 bases left in between. CDR3 size: 15 residues. From germline, CDR1 is SGDLS and CDR2 YYNGEE. CDR3 DNA sequence: TGTGCCAGCAGCGTTCCCGGGGCTAGCACAGATACGCAGTATTTT. As protein: CASSVPGASTDTQYF.

The chain carries TRBV7-9 and TRBJ2-7, with 7 positions matching TRBD1. The CDR3 totals 15 residues. The J segment lost 4 bases and the V segment lost 1 base, leaving 7 bases of the junction unmatched. Germline V CDR1 and CDR2: SEHNR, FQNEAQ (reference sequence). CDR3 DNA sequence: TGTGCCAGCAGCTTAGGTCTGGGACAGAGGTACGAGCAGTACTTC. It yields the protein CASSLGLGQRYEQYF.

The chain uses TRBV4-3 and TRBJ2-1; tentative D call: TRBD2 (6 bases). Germline CDR1 and CDR2: LGHNA and YSLEER. Trimming pared 0 bases from V and 5 bases from J, leaving 17 bases between. The CDR3 totals 17 residues. The CDR3 sequence is CASSQDFPGLGDNEQFF. The CDR3 region has the DNA TGCGCCAGCAGCCAAGACTTTCCGGGACTGGGGGACAATGAGCAGTTCTTC.

The rearrangement joins TRBV28 to TRBJ2-7, with 9 bases identical to TRBD2. Germline lookup yields CDR1 MDHEN and CDR2 SYDVKM. This CDR3 region has 14 residues. The V and J ends lost 2 bases and 6 bases, in that order; junction bases with no gene match: 5. This chain's CDR3 is CASSLGASGAEQYF. CDR3 sequence (DNA): TGTGCCAGCAGTTTAGGGGCTAGCGGGGCCGAGCAGTACTTC.

CDR3 sequence: CASSLYGGSTNQPQHF. The CDR3 bases are TGTGCCAGCAGCTTATATGGGGGCTCCACGAATCAGCCCCAGCATTTT. This chain joins TRBV7-9 and TRBJ1-5, with D possibly TRBD1 on 6 matching bases. This CDR3 contains 16 residues. The V gene's germline CDR1 is SEHNR and CDR2 FQNEAQ (reference sequence). Between the trimmed V and J ends, which lost 2 bases and 4 bases, there was a span of 15 bases. Full variable domain (outside the CDR3, taken from reference TRBV7-9 and TRBJ1-5): DTGVSQNPRHKITKRGQNVTFRCDPISEHNRLYWYRQTLGQGPEFLTYFQNEAQLEKSRLLSDRFSAERPKGSFSTLEIQRTEQGDSAMYLCASSLYGGSTNQPQHFGDGTRLSIL.

Comment on this clone: The same CDR3 can be traced to other DNA sequences in this sample. V is TRBV4-1 and J is TRBJ1-5, with unresolved D. This CDR3 comprises 13 residues. CDR1 and CDR2 (germline): MGHRA, YSYEKL. Trimming removed 1 base from V and 4 bases from J, with 5 bases in between. CDR3 in DNA: TGCGCCAGCAGCCAAGGGATGAATCAGCCCCAGCATTTT. This gives the protein CASSQGMNQPQHF.

The chain employs TRBV29-1 and TRBJ1-2, with D maybe TRBD1 (5 bases). The germline V gene has CDR1 SQVTM and CDR2 ANQGSEA. The CDR3 is made up of 15 amino acids. Deletions cut 7 bases from V and 1 base from J, with 19 bases between. The CDR3 DNA is TGCAGCGCATTGGCGGGGGACTTAGTTAACTATGGCTACACCTTC. Amino acids: CSALAGDLVNYGYTF.

J is TRBJ2-7 and V is TRBV2, with D perhaps given as TRBD1 or TRBD2 (5 bases each). Germline values: CDR1 SNHLY, CDR2 FYNNEI. This CDR3 spans 13 amino acids. V was pared by 8 bases and J by 2 bases, with 13 bases between. CDR3 residues: CASLAKGPYEQYF. The CDR3 DNA sequence: TGTGCCAGCCTAGCAAAGGGGCCCTACGAGCAGTACTTC. Using reference TRBV2 and TRBJ2-7 for the parts outside the CDR3, the full variable domain is EPEVTQTPSHQVTQMGQEVILRCVPISNHLYFYWYRQILGQKVEFLVSFYNNEISEKSEIFDDQFSVERPDGSNFTLKIRSTKLEDSAMYFCASLAKGPYEQYFGPGTRLTVT.

For this clone: Other nucleotide sequences from this sample produce the same CDR3. The chain has TRBV27 and TRBJ2-7; D gene ambiguous. The V end lost 2 bases, the J end lost 4 bases, and 3 bases lay between the germline ends. Germline V gives CDR1 MNHEY, CDR2 SMNVEV (reference sequence). The CDR3 is 11 residues long. Written as DNA, the CDR3 is TGTGCCAGCAGTTTAGGGTACGAGCAGTACTTC. Translating it yields CASSLGYEQYF.

This clone was detected only once. This sequence joins TRBV28 and TRBJ1-5, with D possibly matching TRBD1 (6 bases). The CDR3 consists of 15 residues. The germline V gene has CDR1 MDHEN and CDR2 SYDVKM. Trimming left V 2 bases short and J 5 bases short, with 13 bases between. In nucleotides, the CDR3 is TGTGCCAGCAGTTTAATAGGGGGATGGGATCAGCCCCAGCATTTT. This codes for CASSLIGGWDQPQHF. Supplemented by reference TRBV28 and TRBJ1-5, the full variable domain reads DVKVTQSSRYLVKRTGEKVFLECVQDMDHENMFWYRQDPGLGLRLIYFSYDVKMKEKGDIPEGYSVSREKKERFSLILESASTNQTSMYLCASSLIGGWDQPQHFGDGTRLSIL.

The genes are TRBV9 and TRBJ1-3; 8 nucleotides line up with TRBD1. CDR3 length equals 16 residues. V was pared by 4 bases and J by 5 bases, with 11 bases of the junction left unmatched. Germline CDR1 SGDLS, CDR2 YYNGEE. The CDR3 region is CASSPRGTGDRNTIYF. CDR3 sequence (DNA): TGTGCCAGCAGCCCTCGGGGGACAGGAGATAGAAACACCATATATTTT.

The chain is built from TRBV7-9 and TRBJ1-2; D remains unclear. The CDR3 spans 13 residues. Germline values: CDR1 SEHNR, CDR2 FQNEAQ (reference sequence). The V gene lost 0 bases and the J gene lost 8 bases, with 10 bases spanning the gap. The CDR3 sequence is CASSLAEVLGYTF. DNA for the CDR3: TGTGCCAGCAGCTTAGCGGAGGTACTGGGCTACACCTTC.

The chain uses TRBV7-9 and TRBJ1-5; TRBD1 might be the D (5 bases). CDR1 and CDR2 (germline): SEHNR, FQNEAQ (reference sequence). With 6 bases removed from V and 5 bases from J, the gap between germline ends came to 20 bases. The CDR3 sequence is 16 residues long. CDR3 DNA: TGTGCCAGCAGTAACTTCCAAGGGACGTATCATCAGCCCCAGCATTTT. This gives the protein CASSNFQGTYHQPQHF.

The rearrangement links TRBV27 to TRBJ2-3; 10 bases are shared with TRBD2. This CDR3 is 16 amino acids long. Germline assignment: CDR1 MNHEY and CDR2 SMNVEV (reference sequence). The ends lost 5 bases at V and 6 bases at J; junction bases unmatched: 11. CDR3 bases: TGTGCCAGCAGTCTGTCACTAGCGGGGCTCGCCGATACGCAGTATTTT. Protein: CASSLSLAGLADTQYF.

This chain joins TRBV29-1 and TRBJ1-2; the D is unclear. The V gene lost 1 base and the J gene lost 2 bases, with 8 bases spanning the gap. Germline loops: CDR1 SQVTM, CDR2 ANQGSEA. The CDR3 contains 13 residues. CDR3 sequence: CSVEVSVNYGYTF. CDR3 nucleotides: TGCAGCGTTGAAGTTTCCGTCAACTATGGCTACACCTTC.

The sample holds one count of this clone. The chain uses TRBV10-2 and TRBJ2-1; D perhaps matches TRBD2 (6 bases). The V end was cut by 8 bases, the J end by 8 bases, with 13 bases between. The CDR3 has 12 residues. Germline lookup yields CDR1 WSHSY and CDR2 SAAADI. CDR3 loop: CASGPSVHEQFF. For the CDR3, the DNA is TGCGCCAGCGGCCCTAGCGTTCATGAGCAGTTCTTC.

This clone was seen a single time. The chain uses TRBV20-1 and TRBJ1-1, with D tentatively TRBD1 (5 bases). V lost 3 bases to trimming and J lost 8 bases, with 7 bases between them. CDR1 is DFQATT and CDR2 is SNEGSKA in the germline V gene (reference sequence). The CDR3 runs to 10 residues. The CDR3 region has the DNA TGCAGTGCTAGGGACAACGAAGCTTTCTTT. Translation gives CSARDNEAFF.